One sample yielded the 17 T cell receptor beta chains listed below, sequenced in a study of siplizumab effects on memory and regulatory T cells. Sequencing was performed with immunoSEQ multiplex PCR; in TCRdb, only in-frame clones are kept and a portion is missing. The data contain approximately 100,000 clones, 93% of them singletons. Sequenced sample: Tregs sorted from blood. These receptors came from a human donor in good health.

V and J are TRBV5-4 and TRBJ1-1; D is undetermined. The CDR3 is 16 amino acids. With 3 bases removed from V and 5 bases from J, the gap between germline ends came to 20 bases. Germline lookup yields CDR1 SGHNT and CDR2 YYREEE (reference sequence). The CDR3 loop is CASSSKGGPSGTEAFF. The CDR3 DNA reads as TGTGCCAGCAGCTCAAAGGGAGGGCCGAGTGGTACTGAAGCTTTCTTT.

The chain recombines TRBV5-1 with TRBJ2-7, with TRBD1 identical over 7 bases. This CDR3 contains 13 residues. Losses at the gene ends were 2 bases for V and 5 bases for J; bases not matched to a gene: 4. CDR1 SGHRS and CDR2 YFSETQ come from the germline V gene. The CDR3, as DNA: TGCGCCAGCAGCTTTACAGGGGCCCACGAGCAGTACTTC. Translating gives CASSFTGAHEQYF.

The V and J genes are TRBV2 and TRBJ1-5; no reliable D call. Germline loops: CDR1 SNHLY, CDR2 FYNNEI. With 11 bases removed from V and 7 bases from J, the gap between germline ends came to 24 bases. CDR3 length equals 15 residues. The chain's CDR3 is CASSPAPQTGQPQHF. The CDR3 DNA follows: TGTGCCTCTTCCCCAGCGCCCCAAACGGGGCAGCCCCAGCATTTT.

V usage is TRBV4-2 and J usage is TRBJ2-3, with TRBD2 identical over 15 bases. Germline trimming cut 1 base from V and 4 bases from J; bases unmatched to any gene: 0. This CDR3 comprises 16 residues. Looked up from germline, CDR1 is LGHNA and CDR2 is YNFKEQ. This CDR3 reads CASSQGTSGRADTQYF. Written as DNA, the CDR3 is TGTGCCAGCAGCCAAGGGACTAGCGGGAGGGCAGATACGCAGTATTTT.

The chain recombines TRBV14 with TRBJ1-2, with 9 bases aligning to TRBD1. The ends lost 0 bases at V and 8 bases at J; junction bases unmatched: 16. This CDR3 has 18 amino acids. CDR1 and CDR2 from the germline V gene are SGHDN and FVKESK. In DNA, the CDR3 is TGTGCCAGCAGCCAAGAGGGTTTGTATGGGACAGGGCCCCTGGGCTACACCTTC. Translated: CASSQEGLYGTGPLGYTF.

The chain joins TRBV19 to TRBJ2-1, with 15 positions matching TRBD2. The trim removed 4 bases at V and 9 bases at J, leaving 4 bases unmatched. CDR1 LNHDA and CDR2 SQIVND come from the germline V gene (reference sequence). CDR3 length: 15 residues. The chain's CDR3 is CASSTGLAGGVEQFF. The CDR3 DNA reads TGTGCCAGTAGTACGGGACTAGCGGGAGGAGTTGAGCAGTTCTTC.

The J gene is TRBJ2-1, the V gene TRBV6-1; D unresolved. Trimming stripped 3 bases from V and 2 bases from J, with 8 bases between. This CDR3 region has 14 residues. Per germline, CDR1 MNHNS and CDR2 SASEGT. The CDR3: CASSELGAYNEQFF. The CDR3 region has the DNA TGTGCCAGCAGTGAGCTAGGAGCCTACAATGAGCAGTTCTTC.

The CDR3 sequence is CASSPRGSQETQYF. CDR3 sequence (DNA): TGTGCCAGCTCACCCCGGGGATCCCAAGAGACCCAGTACTTC. The chain recombines TRBV18 with TRBJ2-5, with a possible D match to TRBD2 (5 bases). V shed 3 bases and J shed 1 base, with 9 bases lying between them. The CDR3 sequence is 14 residues long. CDR1 KGHSH and CDR2 LQKENI come from the germline V gene.

This chain connects TRBV9 to TRBJ2-2; D is undetermined. The germline V gene has CDR1 SGDLS and CDR2 YYNGEE. Between the trimmed V and J ends, which lost 0 bases and 1 base, there was a span of 7 bases. CDR3 size: 15 residues. In nucleotides, the CDR3 is TGTGCCAGCAGCGTAGGGGCAGAGAACACCGGGGAGCTGTTTTTT. Its translation is CASSVGAENTGELFF. Together with reference TRBV9 and TRBJ2-2, the CDR3 gives the full variable domain: DSGVTQTPKHLITATGQRVTLRCSPRSGDLSVYWYQQSLDQGLQFLIQYYNGEERAKGNILERFSAQQFPDLHSELNLSSLELGDSALYFCASSVGAENTGELFFGEGSRLTVL.

V and J are TRBV5-5 and TRBJ2-5, with no clear D. The CDR3 consists of 11 residues. Trimming pared 4 bases from V and 2 bases from J, leaving 3 bases between. The V gene's germline CDR1 is SGHKS and CDR2 YYEKEE (reference sequence). The CDR3 here is CASSPQETQYF. The CDR3 coding sequence is TGTGCCAGCAGCCCTCAAGAGACCCAGTACTTC. The whole variable domain, filled in from reference TRBV5-5 and TRBJ2-5, reads DAGVTQSPTHLIKTRGQQVTLRCSPISGHKSVSWYQQVLGQGPQFIFQYYEKEERGRGNFPDRFSARQFPNYSSELNVNALLLGDSALYLCASSPQETQYFGPGTRLLVL.

The chain combines TRBV18 with TRBJ1-6; 7 positions match TRBD1. Germline CDR1 KGHSH, CDR2 LQKENI. Trimming took 3 bases from V and 4 from J; bases not matched to a gene: 0. This CDR3 is built from 14 residues. CDR3 bases: TGTGCCAGCTCACCGGGACAGTATAATTCACCCCTCCACTTT. It encodes CASSPGQYNSPLHF.

The V call is TRBV5-4, the J call TRBJ2-5, with D perhaps matching TRBD1 (6 bases). The V end lost 0 bases, the J end lost 1 base, and 13 bases lay between the germline ends. From germline, CDR1 is SGHNT and CDR2 YYREEE (reference sequence). The CDR3 runs 16 residues. The CDR3 spells CASSLAGRGFQETQYF. DNA of the CDR3: TGTGCCAGCAGCTTGGCCGGCAGGGGCTTCCAAGAGACCCAGTACTTC.

A single count supports this clone. The rearrangement joins TRBV7-2 to TRBJ1-3, with no clear D. Germline V gene data show CDR1 as SGHTA and CDR2 as FQGNSA. This CDR3 contains 16 residues. Between the trimmed V and J ends, which lost 5 bases and 2 bases, there was a span of 16 bases. The CDR3 reads CASSNLVGVAGNTIYF. The DNA for the CDR3 is TGTGCCAGCAGCAACCTAGTTGGAGTCGCTGGAAACACCATATATTTT.

The J gene is TRBJ2-7, the V gene TRBV10-1, with TRBD1 matching over 9 bases. CDR1 is WNHNN, CDR2 SYGVQD, per germline (reference sequence). The V segment lost 10 bases and the J segment 9 bases; nucleotides outside the gene matches: 16. CDR3 size: 14 residues. The CDR3 coding sequence is TGCGCCACTTTGGACAGGGGAAGGAGTTTAGGGCAGTACTTC. Encoded protein: CATLDRGRSLGQYF.

The chain recombines TRBV29-1 with TRBJ1-2; 7 nucleotides line up with TRBD1. The V segment lost 7 bases and the J segment 6 bases; nucleotides outside the gene matches: 8. Germline CDR1 SQVTM, CDR2 ANQGSEA. The CDR3 extends over 12 amino acids. CDR3 sequence (DNA): TGCAGCGAAAGTACAGGGGAGCATGGCTACACCTTC. It translates to CSESTGEHGYTF.

The V call is TRBV5-4, the J call TRBJ2-1; TRBD1 aligns across 7 bases. The CDR3 contains 15 residues. CDR1 is SGHNT, CDR2 YYREEE, per germline (reference sequence). V was pared by 0 bases and J by 4 bases, with 4 bases of the junction left unmatched. The CDR3 nucleotides are TGTGCCAGCAGCTTGGGGCAGGGGGTTTACAATGAGCAGTTCTTC. Residues: CASSLGQGVYNEQFF.

The chain is built from TRBV4-2 and TRBJ2-5; 13 bases are a match to TRBD2. Germline V gene data show CDR1 as LGHNA and CDR2 as YNFKEQ. The CDR3 is made up of 16 amino acids. V was pared by 0 bases and J by 4 bases, with 2 bases of the junction left unmatched. The CDR3 reads CASSQETSGGLETQYF. CDR3 nucleotide sequence: TGTGCCAGCAGCCAAGAGACTAGCGGGGGGTTAGAGACCCAGTACTTC.